This T cell receptor beta chain was sequenced during a study of beta chain features in type 1 diabetes. Study results and caveats: Shortening that was moderate but significant affected the TCRB CDR3s of Type 1 diabetes patients in all four CD4+ subsets. Patients with type 1 diabetes carried fewer insertions and had more deletions at their VDJ junctions. Researchers reported that naive, central memory and Treg TCRB repertoires appeared more similar in patients than in healthy donors.

Expressed TCRB transcripts were sequenced because the entire RNA isolate underwent reverse transcription. The data were produced by immunoSEQ multiplex PCR, yet TCRdb's version contains in-frame clones alone and is incomplete. Of 250,000 to 300,000 clones in the sample, around 22% were seen once. Germline lookup yields CDR1 SGHNT and CDR2 YYREEE (reference sequence). V was pared by 0 bases and J by 2 bases, with 8 bases between. The CDR3 contains 14 residues. About this clone: Its specificity is not known.

This sequence was found in a woman younger than 45 with type 1 diabetes. This chain links TRBV5-4 with TRBJ1-2; D gene ambiguous. The sequenced material came from naive CD4+ T cells from blood. The CDR3 bases are TGTGCCAGCAGCTTGGAGGGAGACAACTATGGCTACACCTTC. Amino acid sequence: CASSLEGDNYGYTF. The whole variable domain, filled in from reference TRBV5-4 and TRBJ1-2, reads ETGVTQSPTHLIKTRGQQVTLRCSSQSGHNTVSWYQQALGQGPQFIFQYYREEENGRGNFPPRFSGLQFPNYSSELNVNALELDDSALYLCASSLEGDNYGYTFGSGTRLTVV.